The 7 T cell receptor beta chains listed next were all sequenced from one sample in a study of blood T cell repertoires in COVID-19. Using immunoSEQ multiplex PCR, the repertoire was profiled, and TCRdb retains in-frame clones only, with some absent. The profile covers around 310,000 clones, with 89% appearing a single time and roughly a tenth taken by the ten largest. Sequenced material: PBMCs or T cells enriched from blood (not recorded which). The receptors here all came from a woman aged 25 to 45 who had recovered from COVID-19.

The J gene is TRBJ2-7, the V gene TRBV11-2; 9 nucleotides line up with TRBD1. The CDR3 has 16 amino acids. Trimming took 4 bases from V and 0 from J; bases not matched to a gene: 7. Germline loops: CDR1 SGHAT, CDR2 FQNNGV. The CDR3: CASSSLDRGRSYEQYF. The CDR3 nucleotides are TGTGCCAGCAGCTCCTTGGACAGGGGACGCTCCTACGAGCAGTACTTC.

V is TRBV19 and J is TRBJ2-1; TRBD2 matches 9 bases. J gave up 0 bases and V 5 bases, and 2 bases lay outside the gene matches. The CDR3 is 15 amino acids. Germline loops: CDR1 LNHDA, CDR2 SQIVND (reference sequence). As DNA, the CDR3 is TGTGCCAGTAGTTGGACTAGCGTCTCCTACAATGAGCAGTTCTTC. Encoded protein: CASSWTSVSYNEQFF.

The chain carries TRBV18 and TRBJ1-4, with a possible D match to TRBD1 (5 bases). Deletions cut 3 bases from V and 10 bases from J, with 9 bases between. Looked up from germline, CDR1 is KGHSH and CDR2 is LQKENI. CDR3 length: 12 amino acids. The CDR3 reads CASSPAGLKLFF. CDR3 nucleotides: TGTGCCAGCTCACCCGCAGGGCTAAAACTGTTTTTT.

This clone appeared once. V gene TRBV2 combines with J gene TRBJ2-7; TRBD1 aligns across 10 bases. The V gene end was trimmed by 7 bases and the J gene end by 5 bases; junction bases not matched to a gene: 8. This CDR3 region has 14 residues. The germline V gene encodes CDR1 SNHLY and CDR2 FYNNEI. CDR3 DNA: TGTGCCAGCATAACCGGGACAGGGGTCCACGAGCAGTACTTC. Its protein product is CASITGTGVHEQYF.

The rearrangement uses TRBV12-3 or TRBV12-4 and TRBJ2-1; a possible D gene is TRBD2 (6 bases). This CDR3 is 13 amino acids long. V was clipped by 10 bases and J by 9 bases, with 19 bases between them. CDR3 amino acids: CATWETSGGEQFF. Here the CDR3 DNA reads TGTGCCACCTGGGAGACCTCCGGGGGTGAGCAGTTCTTC.

This clone is a singleton in its sample. The genes are TRBV3-1 (or the pseudogene TRBV3-2) and TRBJ2-1; 10 nucleotides agree with TRBD1. Losses at the gene ends were 4 bases for V and 2 bases for J; bases not matched to a gene: 2. CDR1 LGHDT and CDR2 YNNKEL come from the germline V gene (reference sequence). The CDR3 consists of 15 residues. Here the CDR3 reads CASSPGQGAYNEQFF. In DNA, the CDR3 is TGTGCCAGCAGCCCCGGACAGGGGGCCTACAATGAGCAGTTCTTC.

The count of this clone is one. The gene calls are TRBV6-5 and TRBJ1-1; TRBD1 agrees at 9 bases. The CDR3 has 14 amino acids. V dropped 6 bases and J dropped 4; count of bases not matched to a gene: 6. In germline, CDR1 is MNHEY, CDR2 SVGAGI. This CDR3 reads CASSRSTGGTEAFF. CDR3 nucleotides: TGTGCCAGCAGCCGATCGACAGGGGGCACTGAAGCTTTCTTT.